This T cell receptor (beta chain) comes out of a study of blood T cells in healthy people across ages. The CDR3 is made up of 14 amino acids. Trimming removed 4 bases at V and 0 bases at J, with 10 bases between. Germline V CDR1 and CDR2: SGHRS, YFSETQ. Then a second PCR, running roughly 6 to 11 cycles, was carried out with a sample-barcoded 5' primer and a J-beta primer mix. Each CDR3 protein gets one entry after TCRdb re-called the 5' RACE reads with MiXCR. The profile shows about 1.6 million distinct CDR3 sequences, about 35% of them singletons. This clonotype was seen a few times. This clonotype originated in a woman in her twenties or thirties in good health. The chain carries TRBV5-1 and TRBJ1-1; TRBD1 is a possible D gene (5 bases). Material for sequencing was blood. As DNA, the CDR3 is TGCGCCAGCAGCGTGACAGTTTTGAACACTGAAGCTTTCTTT. Its translation: CASSVTVLNTEAFF. Filled out from reference TRBV5-1 and TRBJ1-1, the complete variable domain reads KAGVTQTPRYLIKTRGQQVTLSCSPISGHRSVSWYQQTPGQGLQFLFEYFSETQRNKGNFPGRFSGRQFSNSRSEMNVSTLELGDSALYLCASSVTVLNTEAFFGQGTRLTVV.